This record covers a single T cell receptor (beta chain). This sample is drawn from a study of T cell responses to AZD1222 COVID-19 vaccine. This CDR3 has 11 residues. The V end lost 4 bases, the J end lost 8 bases, and 11 bases lay between the germline ends. The germline CDR1 and CDR2 sequences are SQVTM and ANQGSEA. Repertoires were generated with immunoSEQ multiplex PCR, while TCRdb's copy carries only in-frame clones and drops some. The table includes some 180,000 clones, over 80% detected once. The sample consisted of peripheral blood, taken 28 days after the second dose of the MenACWY control vaccine. This sequence originates from an adult who received the MenACWY meningococcal vaccine as a control. This chain connects TRBV29-1 to TRBJ1-2; D not resolved. This CDR3 reads CSVALGRGYTF. CDR3 in DNA: TGCAGCGTTGCCTTAGGGAGAGGCTACACCTTC.